A selection of T cell receptor beta chains follows, all from one sample in a study of blood T cell repertoires in COVID-19. Clones were read by immunoSEQ multiplex PCR, and TCRdb kept only the in-frame ones, dropping some. The sample includes tens of thousands of clones, approximately 83% of them seen just once. Sequencing was carried out using peripheral blood. The source is a woman older than 75 with COVID-19, enrolled during active disease. Both conserved end residues are part of each CDR3. Fields, in order: J gene, clone size, D gene, V gene, CDR3 DNA, CDR3 protein. A D gene is named only where the DNA matches it firmly. Part of the rows lack a size; the others show once, few, many or a class for expanded clones.

TRBJ2-1,.,.,TRBV3-1/TRBV3-2,TGTGCCAGCAGCCAAGTTTGGGCAGGTGAGCAGTTCTTC,CASSQVWAGEQFF
TRBJ2-1,once,TRBD2,TRBV11-2,TGTGCCAGCAGCCGCATCACTAGCGGCATCGCCGGCAATGAGCAGTTCTTC,CASSRITSGIAGNEQFF
TRBJ2-3,.,TRBD2,TRBV19,TGTGCCAGTAGTATAAAGGTGGAAGCGGGAGGGCGCCCAGATACGCAGTATTTT,CASSIKVEAGGRPDTQYF
TRBJ1-2,.,.,TRBV21-1,TGTGCCAGCAAAAAACAGGGCCCCAGGACTAACTATGGCTACACCTTC,CASKKQGPRTNYGYTF
TRBJ2-1,.,TRBD2,TRBV9,TGTGCCAGCTCGGCGGGGGGGAATTCCTACAATGAGCAGTTCTTC,CASSAGGNSYNEQFF
TRBJ2-7,.,.,TRBV9,TGTGCCAGCAGCCTAGACTATACCTACGAGCAGTACTTC,CASSLDYTYEQYF
TRBJ2-3,.,TRBD2,TRBV12-5,TGTGCTAGTGGTTTGGTCATTAGCGGGGGGGCAGATACGCAGTATTTT,CASGLVISGGADTQYF
TRBJ2-3,.,.,TRBV6-5,TGTGCCAGCAGTTACGACTGGGATACGCAGTATTTT,CASSYDWDTQYF
TRBJ2-2,few,.,TRBV11-1,TGTGCCAGCAGCTTTGGCAGGACGAACACCGGGGAGCTGTTTTTT,CASSFGRTNTGELFF
TRBJ2-3,.,TRBD2,TRBV3-1/TRBV3-2,TGTGCCAGCAGCCGATCCGGGGGGACAGATACGCAGTATTTT,CASSRSGGTDTQYF
TRBJ2-1,.,.,TRBV19,TGTGCCAGTAGTGCGCTGACTACGAGCTCCTACAATGAGCAGTTCTTC,CASSALTTSSYNEQFF
TRBJ1-3,.,.,TRBV3-1/TRBV3-2,TGTGCCAGCAGTCCCAGGGTATCCTCTGGAAACACCATATATTTT,CASSPRVSSGNTIYF
TRBJ2-2,.,.,TRBV7-3,TGTGCCAGCAGCCCCAGAGGGCGGACCGGGGAGCTGTTTTTT,CASSPRGRTGELFF
TRBJ1-1,once,.,TRBV7-9,TGTGCCAGCAGCTTCAAGAACACTGAAGCTTTCTTT,CASSFKNTEAFF
TRBJ1-3,few,.,TRBV14,TGTGCCAGCAGGAGAGGGAGCCACTCTGGAAACACCATATATTTT,CASRRGSHSGNTIYF
TRBJ2-1,few,.,TRBV7-2,TGTGCCAGCAGCGCGATACCGGGACTGGCGTACAATGAGCAGTTCTTC,CASSAIPGLAYNEQFF